The clone carrying this T cell receptor beta chain was counted between two and nine times. The CDR3 runs to 13 residues. The ends were cut back, 10 bases at V and 2 bases at J, with 14 bases in the middle. Germline assignment: CDR1 LNHDA and CDR2 SQIVND (reference sequence). The data are from a study of control samples from healthy donors and cancer patients. TCRdb's table, derived via immunoSEQ multiplex PCR, lists solely in-frame clones and lacks some. Among approximately 150,000 clones listed, about 91% were seen once. The sequence came from a man younger than 45 in good health. The sample comprised blood. V is TRBV19 and J is TRBJ1-2; tentative D call: TRBD1 (6 bases). The CDR3 bases are TGTGCCACCCTCGGGGGCGGAAACTATGGCTACACCTTC. Its translation: CATLGGGNYGYTF.